One sample yielded the 7 T cell receptor beta chains listed below, sequenced in a study of cytomegalovirus exposure and HLA in healthy donors. PCR amplification relied on 60 Vbeta primers (plus 13 Jbeta primers). Some clones are missing from TCRdb's copy, which holds only in-frame ones; the method was immunoSEQ multiplex PCR. In the table there are about 59,000 clones, 65% to 75% of which are singletons. Source material: PBMCs. Every receptor here comes from a man aged 30 to 39 in good health and CMV-seropositive.

The chain links TRBV6-6 to TRBJ2-1, with TRBD2 identical over 9 bases. V lost 6 bases to trimming and J lost 3 bases; unmatched junction nucleotides: 9. The length of the CDR3 is 16 residues. Germline values: CDR1 MNHNY, CDR2 SVGAGI (reference sequence). The CDR3 nucleotides are TGTGCCAGCAGACATTCTAGCGGGGAGGGCTACAATGAGCAGTTCTTC. Protein: CASRHSSGEGYNEQFF.

The chain uses TRBV28 and TRBJ1-4; possible D gene TRBD1, 6 bases. Trimming pared 5 bases from V and 6 bases from J, leaving 13 bases between. The CDR3 contains 14 residues. Germline V gene data show CDR1 as MDHEN and CDR2 as SYDVKM. CDR3 sequence (DNA): TGTGCCAGCAGTCCCCCGGGGGGCGATGAAAAACTGTTTTTT. Its translation: CASSPPGGDEKLFF.

This clone showed up just a few times. This chain links TRBV27 with TRBJ1-1; D ambiguous. The CDR3 sequence is 15 residues long. Germline V gene sequence: CDR1 MNHEY, CDR2 SMNVEV (reference sequence). V lost 2 bases and J 0 bases, leaving 10 bases between the germline ends. CDR3 in DNA: TGTGCCAGCAGTTTAGGTAGCAGCTTGAACACTGAAGCTTTCTTT. Its protein product is CASSLGSSLNTEAFF.

This clone was seen once. The chain uses TRBV7-2 and TRBJ2-7; the D is unclear. V lost 3 bases to trimming and J lost 1 base, with 10 bases between them. The CDR3 sequence is 14 residues long. Germline loops: CDR1 SGHTA, CDR2 FQGNSA. In DNA, the CDR3 is TGTGCCAGCAGCTTCGGCCCGGGTTCCTACGAGCAGTACTTC. Its translation: CASSFGPGSYEQYF.

In its sample, this clone was seen once. This chain joins TRBV5-1 and TRBJ2-2; D uncertain. Trimming shortened V by 2 bases and J by 1 base, and 6 bases separated the two germline ends. Looked up from germline, CDR1 is SGHRS and CDR2 is YFSETQ. The CDR3 loop spans 14 amino acids. In DNA form, the CDR3 reads TGCGCCAGCAGCTTAGCTGGGAACACCGGGGAGCTGTTTTTT. This gives the protein CASSLAGNTGELFF.

This clone was observed a handful of times. J is TRBJ1-1 and V is TRBV5-4; the D is unclear. The CDR3 runs to 15 residues. The V gene lost 4 bases and the J gene lost 0 bases, with 13 bases spanning the gap. Germline CDR1 is SGHNT and CDR2 is YYREEE (reference sequence). The CDR3 region is CASSAGGVMNTEAFF. In nucleotides, the CDR3 is TGTGCCAGCAGCGCTGGCGGGGTCATGAACACTGAAGCTTTCTTT. Drawing the rest from reference TRBV5-4 and TRBJ1-1, the complete variable domain is ETGVTQSPTHLIKTRGQQVTLRCSSQSGHNTVSWYQQALGQGPQFIFQYYREEENGRGNFPPRFSGLQFPNYSSELNVNALELDDSALYLCASSAGGVMNTEAFFGQGTRLTVV.

The V call is TRBV7-9, the J call TRBJ1-2; D gene ambiguous. Germline V lookup: CDR1 SEHNR, CDR2 FQNEAQ (reference sequence). The CDR3 contains 12 residues. Between the trimmed V and J ends, which lost 5 bases and 6 bases, there was a span of 10 bases. Here the CDR3 reads CASSRSTHGYTF. CDR3 DNA: TGTGCCAGCAGCCGCTCTACTCATGGCTACACCTTC.